This entry is about one T cell receptor beta chain. The data stem from a study of CD8 T cells in Susac syndrome. This CDR3 is 12 amino acids long. V was trimmed by 6 bases and J by 1 base, leaving 6 bases between them. Reverse transcription of about 0.5 to 1 ug RNA used random hexamers. TCR beta CDR3 was amplified by immunoSEQ covering 54 Vbeta and 13 Jbeta. TCRdb redid the calling of the immunoSEQ multiplex PCR reads with MiXCR, one entry per CDR3 protein. The table shows 230,000 or so distinct CDR3 sequences, with 95% occurring only once. This rearrangement joins TRBV12-3 or TRBV12-4 to TRBJ1-1, with no clear D. The source is a human donor with multiple sclerosis. The sequenced sample consisted of CD4+ T cells from PBMCs. CDR3 sequence (DNA): TGTGCCAGCAGGCGAGAGAACACTGAAGCTTTCTTT. This gives the protein CASRRENTEAFF.